Each of the 28 T cell receptor beta chains below was sequenced from the same sample in a study of T cell repertoires in cytomegalovirus infection. TCRdb re-called the reads with MiXCR, one entry per CDR3 protein. The sample consists of 290,000 or so distinct CDR3 sequences, 8% to 10% of them appearing once. The sequencing sample was made of PBMCs. Receptors originate from a human donor in good health (CMV status not recorded). Some clones in this sample may be carry-over from other donors' samples.

This clonotype was observed at least ten times. V gene TRBV6-2 or TRBV6-3 combines with J gene TRBJ2-7; no firm D call. CDR1 and CDR2 from the germline V gene are MNHEY and SVGEGT. Trimming removed 0 bases from V and 2 bases from J, with 8 bases in between. The CDR3 runs 14 residues. DNA for the CDR3: TGTGCCAGCAGTTACTCTGGGTGGACCTACGAGCAGTACGTC. Translation: CASSYSGWTYEQYV.

This rearrangement joins TRBV7-9 to TRBJ2-7; a possible D gene is TRBD1 (6 bases). The V gene's germline CDR1 is SEHNR and CDR2 FQNEAQ (reference sequence). CDR3 length equals 15 residues. V dropped 5 bases and J dropped 0 bases, with 14 bases sitting between them. The DNA of the CDR3 is TGTGCCAGCAGCCCCCGCGAGGGGGACTCCTACGAGCAGTACTTC. It encodes CASSPREGDSYEQYF.

This clonotype came up many times. The chain has TRBV7-6 and TRBJ2-3; a weak D match, TRBD2 (6 bases). The CDR3 covers 12 residues. CDR1 SGHVS and CDR2 FNYEAQ come from the germline V gene. V lost 5 bases to trimming and J lost 5 bases, with 8 bases between them. CDR3 DNA sequence: TGTGCCAGCAGCCCGACTAGAGATACGCAGTATTTT. Residues: CASSPTRDTQYF.

This clonotype was recorded at least ten times. The rearrangement uses TRBV7-2 and TRBJ2-6; 7 bases line up with TRBD1. CDR3 length: 21 amino acids. V trimming: 1 base; J trimming: 8 bases; junction bases outside the gene matches: 23. Per germline, CDR1 SGHTA and CDR2 FQGNSA. The CDR3 nucleotides are TGTGCCAGCAGCTTAGTCCCCACAGGGGAGTCTATAAGAGGGGAAACCAACGTCCTGACTTTC. Translating gives CASSLVPTGESIRGETNVLTF.

This clonotype was observed at least ten times. The chain uses TRBV5-4 and TRBJ1-6, with 7 bases fitting TRBD1. Trimming cost V 0 bases and J 7 bases; bases outside gene matches: 7. CDR1 and CDR2 (germline): SGHNT, YYREEE (reference sequence). The CDR3 runs to 16 residues. CDR3 DNA: TGTGCCAGCAGCTTGGACCAGGGGGTATGGAATTCACCCCTCCACTTT. Its protein product is CASSLDQGVWNSPLHF.

The chain couples TRBV20-1 to TRBJ1-1; TRBD1 matches at 10 bases. This CDR3 comprises 14 residues. CDR1 is DFQATT and CDR2 is SNEGSKA in the germline V gene (reference sequence). The junction had 7 bases not matched to a gene; V was cut back by 6 bases and J by 3 bases. In nucleotides, the CDR3 is TGCAGTGCGGGGGGACAGGGGTGGTACACTGAAGCTTTCTTT. As protein: CSAGGQGWYTEAFF.

In its sample, this clonotype was seen many times. The V gene is TRBV23-1, the J gene TRBJ1-6; TRBD1 matches 9 bases. TRBV23-1 is annotated as an ORF whose role is uncertain. The CDR3 runs to 18 residues. The V segment lost 0 bases and the J segment 10 bases; nucleotides outside the gene matches: 13. Here the CDR3 reads CASSQSEGHGTGSSPLHF. As DNA, the CDR3 is TGCGCCAGCAGTCAATCGGAAGGCCACGGGACAGGGAGCTCACCCCTCCACTTT.

This clonotype was counted ten times or more. The chain couples TRBV7-8 to TRBJ1-3; tentatively, D is TRBD1 (5 bases). This CDR3 is built from 14 residues. Trimming took 8 bases from V and 0 from J, leaving 11 bases between them. Germline loops: CDR1 SGHVS, CDR2 FQNEAQ. CDR3 amino acids: CASGGGFSGNTIYF. CDR3 nucleotide sequence: TGTGCCAGCGGGGGGGGTTTCTCTGGAAACACCATATATTTT.

This clonotype showed up many times. The CDR3 reads CASSDYRGRDEQFF. In nucleotides, the CDR3 is TGTGCCAGCAGTGACTACAGGGGTAGGGATGAGCAGTTCTTC. The chain recombines TRBV6-5 with TRBJ2-1, with 7 bases lining up with TRBD1. The CDR3 is 14 residues long. Trimming cost V 5 bases and J 8 bases; bases outside gene matches: 9. Germline V gene lookup returns CDR1 MNHEY and CDR2 SVGAGI.

The chain combines TRBV13 with TRBJ1-3; D remains unclear. V shed 3 bases and J shed 4 bases, with 13 bases lying between them. The germline gives CDR1 PRHDT, CDR2 FYEKMQ (reference sequence). The CDR3 is made up of 15 amino acids. The chain's CDR3 is CASSLGVWSGNTIYF. Written as DNA, the CDR3 is TGTGCCAGCAGCTTGGGTGTTTGGTCAGGAAACACCATATATTTT.

This clonotype was counted between two and nine times. The J gene is TRBJ1-2, the V gene TRBV5-8; TRBD1 matches at 11 bases. Germline V gene sequence: CDR1 SGHTS, CDR2 YDEGEE. J was trimmed by 5 bases and V by 0 bases; bases with no gene match: 6. The CDR3 length is 16 residues. The CDR3, as DNA: TGTGCCAGCAGCTTGGCCGGGACAGGGGGAATGTATGGCTACACCTTC. Protein sequence: CASSLAGTGGMYGYTF.

J is TRBJ1-5 and V is TRBV28; D possibly corresponds to TRBD1 (5 bases). The V end lost 7 bases, the J end lost 11 bases, and 27 bases lay between the germline ends. Germline V lookup: CDR1 MDHEN, CDR2 SYDVKM. CDR3 size: 16 residues. The CDR3 region has the DNA TGTGCCAGCACCCCTACCATTGGCAGCCTACAGGCCACCCAGCATTTT. Protein sequence: CASTPTIGSLQATQHF. Variable domain in full (rest from reference TRBV28 and TRBJ1-5): DVKVTQSSRYLVKRTGEKVFLECVQDMDHENMFWYRQDPGLGLRLIYFSYDVKMKEKGDIPEGYSVSREKKERFSLILESASTNQTSMYLCASTPTIGSLQATQHFGDGTRLSIL.

The sample holds many counts of this clonotype. This sequence joins TRBV6-2 or TRBV6-3 and TRBJ2-3, with a tentative D call TRBD2 (5 bases). Germline V gene sequence: CDR1 MNHEY, CDR2 SVGEGT. The CDR3 loop spans 14 amino acids. The ends were cut back, 2 bases at V and 2 bases at J, with 8 bases in the middle. The CDR3: CASSYGGYTDTQYF. DNA for the CDR3: TGTGCCAGCAGTTACGGCGGGTACACAGATACGCAGTATTTT.

In its sample, this clonotype was seen many times. V and J are TRBV7-6 and TRBJ2-1; 11 bases are a match to TRBD2. The germline CDR1 and CDR2 sequences are SGHVS and FNYEAQ. CDR3 length: 15 residues. J lost 5 bases, V lost 5 bases, and 5 bases had no gene match. CDR3 residues: CASSLSGGGNNEQFF. For the CDR3, the DNA is TGTGCCAGCAGCCTTAGCGGGGGGGGTAACAATGAGCAGTTCTTC.

This clonotype was counted ten times or more. The rearrangement uses TRBV20-1 and TRBJ2-1, with D possibly TRBD1 on 6 matching bases. CDR1 DFQATT and CDR2 SNEGSKA come from the germline V gene (reference sequence). V lost 3 bases, J lost 8 bases, and 20 bases lay in between. CDR3 length: 15 residues. The CDR3 spells CSARTSQGYDHEQFF. The CDR3 DNA follows: TGCAGTGCTAGGACTTCACAGGGTTATGATCATGAGCAGTTCTTC.

This clonotype was found a few times. The rearrangement joins TRBV6-5 to TRBJ2-1; 7 bases fit TRBD2. The CDR3 totals 18 residues. The ends lost 2 bases at V and 5 bases at J; junction bases unmatched: 15. Germline lookup yields CDR1 MNHEY and CDR2 SVGAGI. The CDR3 DNA reads TGTGCCAGCAGTTACGGGGGGGTGGGGGGGATTTCCAACAATGAGCAGTTCTTC. Its protein product is CASSYGGVGGISNNEQFF.

There are many counts of this clonotype. The CDR3 coding sequence is TGTGCCAGCAGCTTAGGTACCCCCCCCTACGAGCAGTACTTC. Translating gives CASSLGTPPYEQYF. The chain carries TRBV7-4 and TRBJ2-7; D gene uncertain. The CDR3 sequence is 14 residues long. Trimming stripped 1 base from V and 2 bases from J, with 9 bases between. CDR1 SGHVT and CDR2 SQSDAQ come from the germline V gene.

In this sample, this clonotype turned up many times. The rearrangement joins TRBV6-2 or TRBV6-3 to TRBJ1-1; D call uncertain. Between the trimmed V and J ends, which lost 6 bases and 0 bases, there was a span of 14 bases. From germline, CDR1 is MNHEY and CDR2 SVGEGT. This CDR3 comprises 15 residues. CDR3 loop: CASSIRGLVNTEAFF. CDR3 DNA: TGTGCCAGCAGCATTAGAGGATTAGTGAACACTGAAGCTTTCTTT.

This clonotype came up many times. This rearrangement joins TRBV6-2 or TRBV6-3 to TRBJ2-5; no firm D call. V dropped 0 bases and J dropped 5 bases, with 7 bases sitting between them. Per germline, CDR1 MNHEY and CDR2 SVGEGT. This CDR3 spans 13 amino acids. The CDR3 region is CASSYSLGETQYF. The CDR3 nucleotides are TGTGCCAGCAGTTACTCCCTCGGCGAGACCCAGTACTTC.

This clonotype was detected ten times or more. The V call is TRBV5-1, the J call TRBJ2-2; D remains ambiguous. The CDR3 sequence is 15 residues long. V was clipped by 2 bases and J by 6 bases, with 14 bases between them. Germline V gene data show CDR1 as SGHRS and CDR2 as YFSETQ. The chain's CDR3 is CASSLDAFGSGELFF. In nucleotides, the CDR3 is TGCGCCAGCAGCTTAGATGCTTTTGGATCCGGGGAGCTGTTTTTT.

In its sample, this clonotype was seen many times. J is TRBJ1-4 and V is TRBV20-1; D remains ambiguous. The CDR3 runs to 15 residues. Trimming left V 3 bases short and J 0 bases short, with 11 bases between. CDR1 DFQATT and CDR2 SNEGSKA come from the germline V gene (reference sequence). CDR3 DNA sequence: TGCAGTGCTAGTAATAGGGCTTCAACTAATGAAAAACTGTTTTTT. Protein: CSASNRASTNEKLFF.

The chain employs TRBV2 and TRBJ2-2; D is undetermined. V was cut by 4 bases and J by 0 bases, with 12 bases left in between. Germline CDR1 SNHLY, CDR2 FYNNEI. The CDR3 runs 16 residues. The CDR3 nucleotides read TGTGCCAGCAGTGGCCCCGGAACCACGAACACCGGGGAGCTGTTTTTT. Translating gives CASSGPGTTNTGELFF.

The chain recombines TRBV19 with TRBJ1-6; D call uncertain. The CDR3 spans 16 residues. The V and J ends lost 7 bases and 9 bases respectively, with 22 bases between them. Germline CDR1 is LNHDA and CDR2 is SQIVND (reference sequence). CDR3 DNA: TGTGCCAGTATGGGCTTGGGAGAGGCGCATACTTCACCCCTCCACTTT. The encoded protein is CASMGLGEAHTSPLHF.

At least ten counts were recorded for this clonotype. This chain joins TRBV6-6 and TRBJ1-6, with 8 bases matching TRBD1. Per germline, CDR1 MNHNY and CDR2 SVGAGI (reference sequence). V gave up 4 bases and J gave up 7 bases; unmatched junction bases: 6. The CDR3 runs 15 residues. Written as DNA, the CDR3 is TGTGCCAGCAGTTTCCGGGACAGGCAAAATTCACCCCTCCACTTT. As protein: CASSFRDRQNSPLHF.

In this sample, this clonotype turned up many times. The chain is built from TRBV12-3 or TRBV12-4 and TRBJ2-2; D remains ambiguous. Trimming removed 4 bases at V and 3 bases at J, with 9 bases between. This CDR3 region has 14 residues. CDR3: CASSSRLYTGELFF. CDR3 sequence (DNA): TGTGCCAGCAGTTCTCGACTTTACACCGGGGAGCTGTTTTTT.

This clonotype was counted ten times or more. V is TRBV7-3 and J is TRBJ1-1, with D unclear. The CDR3 runs to 13 residues. CDR1 is SGHTA, CDR2 FQGTGA, per germline. With 4 bases removed from V and 5 bases from J, the gap between germline ends came to 11 bases. CDR3 sequence (DNA): TGTGCCAGCAGCTCCTCGACATTTACTGAAGCTTTCTTT. Encoded protein: CASSSSTFTEAFF. The whole variable domain, filled in from reference TRBV7-3 and TRBJ1-1, reads GAGVSQTPSNKVTEKGKYVELRCDPISGHTALYWYRQSLGQGPEFLIYFQGTGAADDSGLPNDRFFAVRPEGSVSTLKIQRTERGDSAVYLCASSSSTFTEAFFGQGTRLTVV.

The CDR3 nucleotides read TGCGCCAGCAGCTCCGGGACAGGGGGCCCTGGTCAGCCCCAGCATTTT. This encodes CASSSGTGGPGQPQHF. This chain connects TRBV5-1 to TRBJ1-5; 12 nucleotides line up with TRBD1. The J segment lost 6 bases and the V segment lost 3 bases, leaving 7 bases of the junction unmatched. Germline CDR1 reads SGHRS; CDR2 reads YFSETQ. The CDR3 is 16 amino acids. Drawing the rest from reference TRBV5-1 and TRBJ1-5, the complete variable domain is KAGVTQTPRYLIKTRGQQVTLSCSPISGHRSVSWYQQTPGQGLQFLFEYFSETQRNKGNFPGRFSGRQFSNSRSEMNVSTLELGDSALYLCASSSGTGGPGQPQHFGDGTRLSIL.

This clonotype has at least ten counts. The V gene is TRBV25-1, the J gene TRBJ2-7; 7 positions match TRBD1. The CDR3 is 14 residues long. Trimming cost V 2 bases and J 6 bases; bases outside gene matches: 7. From germline, CDR1 is MGHDK and CDR2 SYGVNS. The CDR3, as DNA: TGTGCCAGCAGTGAACACCAGGGGGTTGGCGAGCAGTACTTC. It encodes CASSEHQGVGEQYF.